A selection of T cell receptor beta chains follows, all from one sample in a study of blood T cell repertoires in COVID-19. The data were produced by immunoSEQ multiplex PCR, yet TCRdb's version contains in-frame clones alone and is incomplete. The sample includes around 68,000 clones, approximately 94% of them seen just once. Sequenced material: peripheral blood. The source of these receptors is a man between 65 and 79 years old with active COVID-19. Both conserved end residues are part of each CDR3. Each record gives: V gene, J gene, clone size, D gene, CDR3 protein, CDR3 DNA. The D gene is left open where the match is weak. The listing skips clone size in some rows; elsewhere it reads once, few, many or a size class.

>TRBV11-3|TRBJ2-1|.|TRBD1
CASSSWGTGSRKDNEQFF
TGTGCCAGCAGCTCCTGGGGGACAGGCTCCCGTAAGGACAATGAGCAGTTCTTC
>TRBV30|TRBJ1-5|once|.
CAWAGSSQHF
TGTGCCTGGGCAGGATCCTCCCAGCATTTT
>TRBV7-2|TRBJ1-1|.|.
CASSFKGGTDTEAFF
TGTGCCAGCAGCTTTAAGGGGGGGACCGACACTGAAGCTTTCTTT
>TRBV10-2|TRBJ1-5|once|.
CASSESTGNSNQPQHF
TGCGCCAGCAGTGAGTCAACAGGTAATAGCAATCAGCCCCAGCATTTT
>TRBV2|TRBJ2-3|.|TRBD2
CASSERTSGGTDTQYF
TGTGCCAGCAGTGAAAGGACTAGCGGTGGCACAGATACGCAGTATTTT
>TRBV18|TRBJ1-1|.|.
CASSPLGGARTEAFF
TGTGCCAGCTCACCATTAGGAGGGGCCAGGACTGAAGCTTTCTTT
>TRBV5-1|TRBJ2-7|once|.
CASSLQGRGAYEQYF
TGCGCCAGCAGCCTACAGGGGCGGGGGGCCTACGAGCAGTACTTC
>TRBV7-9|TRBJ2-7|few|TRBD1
CASSPGTGVHEQYF
TGTGCCAGCAGCCCCGGGACAGGGGTTCACGAGCAGTACTTC
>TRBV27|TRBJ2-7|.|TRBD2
CASSPGTSGRNEQYF
TGTGCCAGCAGTCCGGGGACTAGCGGGCGGAACGAGCAGTACTTC
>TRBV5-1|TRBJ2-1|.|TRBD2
CASSGASGGRYNEQFF
TGCGCCAGCAGTGGAGCTAGCGGGGGCCGTTACAATGAGCAGTTCTTC
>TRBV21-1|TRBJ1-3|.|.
CASSTRDRVLHSGNTIYF
TGTGCCAGCAGCACCCGGGACAGGGTCCTCCACTCTGGAAACACCATATATTTT
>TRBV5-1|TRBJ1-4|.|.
CASSFVTGPTTNEKLFF
TGCGCCAGCAGCTTCGTCACAGGGCCGACAACTAATGAAAAACTGTTTTTT
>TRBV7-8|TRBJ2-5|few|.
CASSFPGLETQYF
TGTGCCAGCAGCTTTCCGGGACTAGAGACCCAGTACTTC
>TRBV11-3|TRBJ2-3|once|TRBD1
CASSLGQGATDTQYF
TGTGCCAGCAGCTTGGGACAGGGCGCCACAGATACGCAGTATTTT
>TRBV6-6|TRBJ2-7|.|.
CASSYSMREDYEQYF
TGTGCCAGCAGTTACTCGATGAGGGAAGACTACGAGCAGTACTTC
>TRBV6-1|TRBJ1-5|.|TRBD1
CASSEPTGGGQPQHF
TGTGCCAGCAGTGAGCCTACAGGGGGCGGTCAGCCCCAGCATTTT
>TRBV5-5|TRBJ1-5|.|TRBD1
CASSRTGDSNQPQHF
TGTGCCAGCAGCCGGACAGGGGATAGCAATCAGCCCCAGCATTTT
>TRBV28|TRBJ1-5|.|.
CASSPGLINQPQHF
TGTGCCAGCAGTCCCGGACTGATCAATCAGCCCCAGCATTTT
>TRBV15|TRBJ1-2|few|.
CATSRDREANYGYTF
TGTGCCACCAGCAGAGATCGCGAGGCTAACTATGGCTACACCTTC
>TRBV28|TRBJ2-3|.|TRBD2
CASIGAGRAFTDTQYF
TGTGCCAGCATAGGAGCGGGGCGTGCTTTCACAGATACGCAGTATTTT
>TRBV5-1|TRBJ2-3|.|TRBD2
CASSLNPSGGASDTQYF
TGCGCCAGCAGCTTGAATCCTAGCGGGGGGGCGTCGGATACGCAGTATTTT
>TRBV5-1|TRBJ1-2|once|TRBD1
CASSLAGTGDYGYTF
TGCGCCAGCAGCTTGGCCGGGACAGGGGACTATGGCTACACCTTC
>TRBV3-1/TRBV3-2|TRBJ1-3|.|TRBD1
CASTRQGANTIYF
TGTGCCAGCACAAGACAGGGGGCTAACACCATATATTTT
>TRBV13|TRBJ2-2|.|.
CASSLSFFDSNTGELFF
TGTGCCAGCAGCCTAAGCTTTTTTGACAGTAACACCGGGGAGCTGTTTTTT
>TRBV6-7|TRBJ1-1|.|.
CASSKWSESEAFF
TGTGCCAGCAGTAAGTGGTCAGAATCTGAAGCTTTCTTT
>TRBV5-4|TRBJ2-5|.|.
CASSLLLQETQYF
TGTGCCAGCAGCTTGTTATTGCAAGAGACCCAGTACTTC
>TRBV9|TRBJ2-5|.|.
CASSVTFPGEGTQYF
TGTGCCAGCAGCGTCACATTCCCAGGCGAAGGGACCCAGTACTTC
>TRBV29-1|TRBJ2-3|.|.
CSADGQGTDTQYF
TGCAGCGCCGACGGGCAGGGAACAGATACGCAGTATTTT
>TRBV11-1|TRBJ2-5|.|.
CASSSLGGQPQGAQYF
TGTGCCAGCAGCTCCCTGGGGGGACAGCCCCAGGGGGCCCAGTACTTC
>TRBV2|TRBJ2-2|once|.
CASSEAGRGTGELFF
TGTGCCAGCAGTGAAGCGGGGAGGGGGACCGGGGAGCTGTTTTTT
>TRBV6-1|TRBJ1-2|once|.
CASSEVGSYGYTF
TGTGCCAGCAGTGAAGTGGGGAGCTATGGCTACACCTTC
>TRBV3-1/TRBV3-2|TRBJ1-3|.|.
CASSQGRGRVSIYF
TGTGCCAGCAGCCAAGGCAGGGGCCGGGTTTCCATATATTTT
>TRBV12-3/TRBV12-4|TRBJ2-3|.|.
CASRLMGTDTQYF
TGTGCCAGCAGACTGATGGGCACAGATACGCAGTATTTT
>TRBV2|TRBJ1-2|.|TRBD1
CASSEQGTGGLGGYTF
TGTGCCAGCAGTGAACAAGGGACAGGGGGTCTCGGTGGCTACACCTTC
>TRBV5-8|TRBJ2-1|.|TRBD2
CASSLRAGGLYNEQFF
TGTGCCAGCAGCTTGAGGGCGGGGGGCCTCTACAATGAGCAGTTCTTC
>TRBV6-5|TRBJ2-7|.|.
CASSHARYEQYF
TGTGCCAGCAGCCATGCTAGATACGAGCAGTACTTC
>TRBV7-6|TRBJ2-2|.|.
CASSLAQGRVAGELFF
TGTGCCAGCAGCTTAGCCCAGGGAAGGGTCGCCGGGGAGCTGTTTTTT
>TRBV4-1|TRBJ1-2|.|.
CASSQEGPQLDSYGYTF
TGCGCCAGCAGCCAAGAGGGGCCTCAGTTAGACAGCTATGGCTACACCTTC
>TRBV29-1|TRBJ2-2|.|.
CSVAQGTGELFF
TGCAGCGTTGCTCAGGGGACCGGGGAGCTGTTTTTT
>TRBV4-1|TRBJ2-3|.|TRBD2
CASSQLGLATDTQYF
TGCGCCAGCAGCCAACTCGGACTAGCGACAGATACGCAGTATTTT
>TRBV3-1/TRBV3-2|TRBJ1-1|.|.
CASSQGSRTEAFF
TGTGCCAGCAGCCAAGGATCGAGAACTGAAGCTTTCTTT